The 20 T cell receptor beta chains presented below share a single source sample, sequenced in a study of metastatic and nonmetastatic thyroid tumors. Thyroid surgery was performed in patients who had received no treatment beforehand. TCRdb re-analyzed the PCR reads using MiXCR. Among around 30,000 clones listed, roughly a fifth were seen once. Source material: blood. These receptors all stem from a female donor with papillary thyroid cancer or a benign thyroid nodule (not recorded which). Some clones in this sample may be carry-over from other donors' samples.

The rearrangement links TRBV5-1 to TRBJ2-7, with 9 bases aligning to TRBD1. Per the germline V gene, CDR1 is SGHRS and CDR2 is YFSETQ. V was pared by 1 base and J by 3 bases, with 5 bases of the junction left unmatched. The CDR3 sequence is 15 residues long. In DNA, the CDR3 is TGCGCCAGCAGCTTGTGGGGACAGGGTGGCTACGAGCAGTACTTC. Its protein product is CASSLWGQGGYEQYF. Based on the CDR3 plus reference TRBV5-1 and TRBJ2-7, the full variable domain is KAGVTQTPRYLIKTRGQQVTLSCSPISGHRSVSWYQQTPGQGLQFLFEYFSETQRNKGNFPGRFSGRQFSNSRSEMNVSTLELGDSALYLCASSLWGQGGYEQYFGPGTRLTVT.

In this sample, this clone turned up many times. The V call is TRBV18, the J call TRBJ2-1, with TRBD2 as a possible D gene (6 bases). V was trimmed by 3 bases and J by 5 bases, leaving 17 bases between them. The CDR3 runs to 16 residues. CDR1 and CDR2 from the germline V gene are KGHSH and LQKENI. DNA for the CDR3: TGTGCCAGCTCACCTCCCGGAGAAGGCGGGGACAATGAGCAGTTCTTC. Encoded protein: CASSPPGEGGDNEQFF.

This clone was detected ten times or more. The gene calls are TRBV6-1 and TRBJ2-7; TRBD1 aligns across 10 bases. The junction had 4 bases not matched to a gene; V was cut back by 3 bases and J by 2 bases. CDR1 is MNHNS, CDR2 SASEGT, per germline. The CDR3 runs 15 residues. CDR3 in amino acids: CASSDPGQGTYEQYF. In DNA form, the CDR3 reads TGTGCCAGCAGTGATCCGGGACAGGGGACCTACGAGCAGTACTTC.

This clone was observed at least ten times. The rearrangement links TRBV10-3 to TRBJ2-3, with 8 bases matching TRBD1. Germline V gene sequence: CDR1 ENHRY, CDR2 SYGVKD. J was trimmed by 2 bases and V by 5 bases; bases with no gene match: 6. CDR3 length equals 15 residues. The DNA of the CDR3 is TGTGCCATCAGTTTTAGGACAGGGACCACAGATACGCAGTATTTT. It codes for CAISFRTGTTDTQYF.

The sample holds a few counts of this clone. The V and J genes are TRBV28 and TRBJ1-2; D is ambiguous. Trimming removed 8 bases from V and 6 bases from J, with 13 bases in between. The length of the CDR3 is 12 residues. Germline V CDR1 and CDR2: MDHEN, SYDVKM. The CDR3 DNA reads as TGTGCCAGCGTGGCAGCCTCCGATGGCTACACCTTC. As protein: CASVAASDGYTF.

This clone was found a few times. The CDR3 is CASSGLQGLGGIEQFF. The CDR3 nucleotides read TGTGCCAGCAGTGGCCTTCAGGGACTAGGAGGAATTGAGCAGTTCTTC. The J gene is TRBJ2-1, the V gene TRBV6-1, with TRBD2 matching 8 bases. CDR3 size: 16 residues. Trimming took 4 bases from V and 9 from J; bases not matched to a gene: 14. Germline CDR1 MNHNS, CDR2 SASEGT.

In its sample, this clone ranks as medium-sized. The genes are TRBV12-3 or TRBV12-4 and TRBJ1-1; D is unresolved. V was trimmed by 1 base and J by 0 bases, leaving 6 bases between them. The CDR3 sequence is 14 residues long. Written as DNA, the CDR3 is TGTGCCAGCAGTTTAGATGACGTGAACACTGAAGCTTTCTTT. As protein: CASSLDDVNTEAFF.

This clone was seen many times. This chain links TRBV30 with TRBJ1-4; a weak D match, TRBD1 (6 bases). There are 16 residues in the CDR3. Trimming shortened V by 1 base and J by 7 bases, and 19 bases separated the two germline ends. In germline, CDR1 is GTSNPN, CDR2 SVGIG (reference sequence). The CDR3 nucleotides are TGTGCCTGGAGTGCCAGGGGTCCAGGGCTTAGTGAAAAACTGTTTTTT. It translates to CAWSARGPGLSEKLFF.

The J gene is TRBJ2-2, the V gene TRBV5-1, with D tentatively TRBD2 (5 bases). The CDR3 length is 13 residues. CDR1 is SGHRS and CDR2 is YFSETQ in the germline V gene. The ends were cut back, 8 bases at V and 7 bases at J, with 15 bases in the middle. The DNA of the CDR3 is TGCGCCAGAAGCGGAAGTTTGAGCGGGGAGCTGTTTTTT. Amino acids: CARSGSLSGELFF.

This clone was observed many times. Germline is not matched at one junction end, which may reflect a read error. CDR3 sequence reads: CASSPVGTGLNTEAFF. CDR3 nucleotide sequence: TGTGCCAGCTCACCAGTAGGGACAGGGTTGAATACTGAAGCTTTCTTT. V gene TRBV18 combines with J gene TRBJ1-1; 9 nucleotides match TRBD1. The CDR3 runs 16 residues. CDR1 is KGHSH, CDR2 LQKENI, per germline. The full variable domain, in which reference TRBV18 and TRBJ1-1 provide the parts outside the CDR3, is NAGVMQNPRHLVRRRGQEARLRCSPMKGHSHVYWYRQLPEEGLKFMVYLQKENIIDESGMPKERFSAEFPKEGPSILRIQQVVRGDSAAYFCASSPVGTGLNTEAFFGQGTRLTVV.

Many counts were recorded for this clone. The rearrangement joins TRBV2 to TRBJ2-1, with TRBD1 matching 7 bases. This CDR3 has 14 amino acids. The junction had 11 bases not matched to a gene; V was cut back by 11 bases and J by 4 bases. Germline V gene lookup returns CDR1 SNHLY and CDR2 FYNNEI. The CDR3 sequence: CAYRGRGFYNEQFF. The DNA for the CDR3 is TGTGCCTACAGGGGCAGGGGGTTTTACAATGAGCAGTTCTTC.

This clone was seen repeatedly, ten times or more. The chain recombines TRBV3-1 with TRBJ1-1; TRBD1 is a possible D gene (5 bases). The germline V and J ends were trimmed by 6 bases and 1 base, with 12 bases remaining between them. The CDR3 spans 14 residues. Germline CDR1 and CDR2: LGHDT and YNNKEL (reference sequence). This chain's CDR3 is CASRKTGGNTEAFF. The CDR3 DNA is TGTGCCAGCAGAAAAACGGGGGGGAACACTGAAGCTTTCTTT.

The sample holds a few counts of this clone. V usage is TRBV5-1 and J usage is TRBJ1-1, with D possibly TRBD1 on 5 matching bases. Looked up from germline, CDR1 is SGHRS and CDR2 is YFSETQ. Trimming stripped 4 bases from V and 6 bases from J, with 13 bases between. CDR3 length: 13 residues. CDR3 amino acids: CASSRDWDSEAFF. The CDR3 bases are TGCGCCAGCAGCCGGGACTGGGATTCTGAAGCTTTCTTT.

This clone came up a few times. The V call is TRBV5-6, the J call TRBJ2-2, with 7 bases fitting TRBD1. The CDR3 is 16 amino acids. CDR1 and CDR2 from the germline V gene are SGHDT and YYEEEE. V trimming: 0 bases; J trimming: 3 bases; junction bases outside the gene matches: 5. The CDR3 nucleotides read TGTGCCAGCAGCTTGGGGGCAGGGGGTGACACCGGGGAGCTGTTTTTT. Residues: CASSLGAGGDTGELFF. Filled out from reference TRBV5-6 and TRBJ2-2, the complete variable domain reads DAGVTQSPTHLIKTRGQQVTLRCSPKSGHDTVSWYQQALGQGPQFIFQYYEEEERQRGNFPDRFSGHQFPNYSSELNVNALLLGDSALYLCASSLGAGGDTGELFFGEGSRLTVL.

This clone was counted a few times. The chain recombines TRBV7-9 with TRBJ2-2; no firm D call. Deletions cut 1 base from V and 7 bases from J, with 4 bases between. CDR1 SEHNR and CDR2 FQNEAQ come from the germline V gene (reference sequence). This CDR3 spans 12 amino acids. For the CDR3, the DNA is TGTGCCAGCAGCTTAGTTGGCGGGGAGCTGTTTTTT. This codes for CASSLVGGELFF.

The rearrangement links TRBV12-3 or TRBV12-4 to TRBJ2-5; TRBD1 aligns across 9 bases. Germline trimming cut 3 bases from V and 5 bases from J; bases unmatched to any gene: 4. This CDR3 comprises 14 residues. The DNA of the CDR3 is TGTGCCAGCAGTTTGTCCGGGACAGGGGAGACCCAGTACTTC. Amino acids: CASSLSGTGETQYF.

This clone was found many times. The V call is TRBV6-2 or TRBV6-3, the J call TRBJ2-5; 8 bases map to TRBD1. Germline V gives CDR1 MNHEY, CDR2 SVGEGT. The ends lost 2 bases at V and 5 bases at J; junction bases unmatched: 7. The CDR3 consists of 15 residues. The CDR3: CASSYQLWTGETQYF. The CDR3 DNA follows: TGTGCCAGCAGTTACCAACTATGGACAGGGGAGACCCAGTACTTC.

This chain joins TRBV12-3 or TRBV12-4 and TRBJ2-6; D is unclear. Trimming pared 6 bases from V and 0 bases from J, leaving 6 bases between. This CDR3 has 14 residues. CDR3 in amino acids: CASSQSSGANVLTF. The CDR3 region has the DNA TGTGCCAGCAGCCAGAGCTCTGGGGCCAACGTCCTGACTTTC.

This clone is medium-sized (0.01 to 0.1%). This chain connects TRBV6-1 to TRBJ1-2; D ambiguous. Germline loops: CDR1 MNHNS, CDR2 SASEGT. The CDR3 runs to 12 residues. V lost 6 bases and J 4 bases, leaving 9 bases between the germline ends. The CDR3 DNA reads as TGTGCCAGCAGGAGAGAGGTCTATGGCTACACCTTC. This sequence encodes CASRREVYGYTF.

This chain joins TRBV11-2 and TRBJ2-7; 11 positions agree with TRBD2. CDR3 length equals 15 residues. Germline loops: CDR1 SGHAT, CDR2 FQNNGV. Germline trimming cut 5 bases from V and 0 bases from J; bases unmatched to any gene: 3. CDR3 sequence reads: CASSKLAGGSYEQYF. In DNA form, the CDR3 reads TGTGCCAGCAGCAAGCTAGCGGGAGGCTCCTACGAGCAGTACTTC.